The T cell receptor (beta chain) described here comes from a study of OX40 agonist ivuxolimab in advanced cancers. As to this clone: The antigen remains unidentified.

Per germline, CDR1 PRHDT and CDR2 FYEKMQ (reference sequence). This CDR3 region has 15 residues. The V gene lost 6 bases and the J gene lost 4 bases, with 15 bases spanning the gap. TCRdb keeps only in-frame clones here, not all; method: immunoSEQ multiplex PCR. The sample carries about 62,000 clones, approximately 85% recorded once. Study results and caveats: The CD4+ and CD8+ T cells in the blood had expanded clonally by week 6 at 0.1 to 3.0 mg/kg.

The V and J genes are TRBV13 and TRBJ2-2; D possibly corresponds to TRBD1 (6 bases). This clonotype was obtained from an adult with an advanced solid tumor such as melanoma, head and neck, liver or kidney cancer. This specimen was CD4+ or CD8+ T cells sorted from blood, taken in a trial of the OX40 agonist ivuxolimab. CDR3 protein: CASSPLQGRTGELFF. The CDR3 DNA follows: TGTGCCAGCAGTCCCCTTCAGGGGCGCACCGGGGAGCTGTTTTTT.